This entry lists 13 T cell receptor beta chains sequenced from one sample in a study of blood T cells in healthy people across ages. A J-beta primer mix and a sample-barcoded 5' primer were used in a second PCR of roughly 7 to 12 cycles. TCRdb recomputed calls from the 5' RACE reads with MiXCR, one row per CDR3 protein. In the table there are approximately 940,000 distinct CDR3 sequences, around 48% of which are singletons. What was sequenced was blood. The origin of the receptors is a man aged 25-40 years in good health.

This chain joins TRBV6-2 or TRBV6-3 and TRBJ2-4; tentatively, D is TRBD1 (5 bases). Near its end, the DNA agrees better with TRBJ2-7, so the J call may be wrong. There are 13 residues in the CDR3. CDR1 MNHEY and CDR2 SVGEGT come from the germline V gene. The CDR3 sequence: CASWSDSYYEQYF. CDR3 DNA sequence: TGTGCCAGCTGGAGCGACAGCTACTACGAGCAGTACTTC.

The CDR3 nucleotides are TGTGCCACCAGTGACCCCGGTATGGACATTACAGATACGCAGTATTTT. Its translation: CATSDPGMDITDTQYF. The chain recombines TRBV24-1 with TRBJ2-3; perhaps TRBD1 as D (5 bases). Trimming removed 4 bases from V and 3 bases from J, with 16 bases in between. CDR3 length equals 16 residues. Germline CDR1 reads KGHDR; CDR2 reads SFDVKD.

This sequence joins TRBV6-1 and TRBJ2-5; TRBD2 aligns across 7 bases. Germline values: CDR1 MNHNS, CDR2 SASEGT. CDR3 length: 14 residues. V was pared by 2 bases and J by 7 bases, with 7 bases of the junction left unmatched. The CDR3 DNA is TGTGCCAGCAGTGAAATGTCAAGCGGGGCGACCCAGTACTTC. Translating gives CASSEMSSGATQYF.

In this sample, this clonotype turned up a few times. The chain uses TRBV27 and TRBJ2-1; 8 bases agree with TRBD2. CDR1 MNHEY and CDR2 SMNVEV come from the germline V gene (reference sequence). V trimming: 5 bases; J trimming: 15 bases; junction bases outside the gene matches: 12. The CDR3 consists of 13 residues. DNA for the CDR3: TGTGCCAGCAGTACCGGGGGGGAATCAAATTGGTTCTTC. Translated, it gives CASSTGGESNWFF.

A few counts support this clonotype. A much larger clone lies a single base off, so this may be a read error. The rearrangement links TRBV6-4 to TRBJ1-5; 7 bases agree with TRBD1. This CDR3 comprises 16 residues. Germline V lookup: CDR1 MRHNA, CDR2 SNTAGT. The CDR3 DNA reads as TGTGCCAGCGGTGACAGGGCCGGTCAGATGGATCAGCCCCAGCATTTT. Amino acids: CASGDRAGQMDQPQHF.

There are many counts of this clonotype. DNA of the CDR3: TGCAGCGTTGAACGGCAGGAGGGAGAGACCCAGTACTTC. Amino acid sequence: CSVERQEGETQYF. The chain uses TRBV29-1 and TRBJ2-5, with D possibly matching TRBD2 (6 bases). V was pared by 2 bases and J by 4 bases, with 11 bases between. This CDR3 spans 13 amino acids. CDR1 is SQVTM, CDR2 ANQGSEA, per germline.

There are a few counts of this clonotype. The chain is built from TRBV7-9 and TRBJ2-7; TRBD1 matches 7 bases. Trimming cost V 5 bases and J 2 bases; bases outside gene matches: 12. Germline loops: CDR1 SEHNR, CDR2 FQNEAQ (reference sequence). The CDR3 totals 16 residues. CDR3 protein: CASSTDREVNPYEQYF. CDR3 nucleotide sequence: TGTGCCAGCAGCACCGACAGGGAAGTTAACCCCTACGAGCAGTACTTC.

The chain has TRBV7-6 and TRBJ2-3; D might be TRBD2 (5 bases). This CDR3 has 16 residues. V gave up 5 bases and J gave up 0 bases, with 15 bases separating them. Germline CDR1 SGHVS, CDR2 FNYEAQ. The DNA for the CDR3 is TGTGCCAGCAGCCCCGTTGTAAGGACTAGCACAGATACGCAGTATTTT. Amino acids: CASSPVVRTSTDTQYF.

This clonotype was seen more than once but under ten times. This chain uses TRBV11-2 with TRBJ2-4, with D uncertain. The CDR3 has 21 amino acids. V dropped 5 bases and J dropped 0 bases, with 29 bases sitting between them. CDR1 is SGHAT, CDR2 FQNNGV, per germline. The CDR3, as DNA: TGTGCCAGCAGCCCCAGATCTACGTCCCCGCGGACCCCGATAGCCAAAAACATTCAGTACTTC. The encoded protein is CASSPRSTSPRTPIAKNIQYF.

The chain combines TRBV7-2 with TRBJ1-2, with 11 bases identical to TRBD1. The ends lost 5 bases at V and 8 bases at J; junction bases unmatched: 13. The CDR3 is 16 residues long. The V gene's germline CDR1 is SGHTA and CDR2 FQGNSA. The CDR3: CASSLRTGGAIEGYTF. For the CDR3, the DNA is TGTGCCAGCAGCCTACGGACAGGGGGCGCGATAGAGGGCTACACCTTC.

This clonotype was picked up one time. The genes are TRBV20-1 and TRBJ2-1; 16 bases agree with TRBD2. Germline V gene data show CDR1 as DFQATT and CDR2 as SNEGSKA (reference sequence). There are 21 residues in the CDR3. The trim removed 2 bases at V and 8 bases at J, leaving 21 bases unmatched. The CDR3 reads CSARKRNPGLAGGPWGDEQFF. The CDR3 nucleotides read TGCAGTGCTAGAAAAAGAAATCCGGGACTAGCGGGGGGGCCCTGGGGCGATGAGCAGTTCTTC.

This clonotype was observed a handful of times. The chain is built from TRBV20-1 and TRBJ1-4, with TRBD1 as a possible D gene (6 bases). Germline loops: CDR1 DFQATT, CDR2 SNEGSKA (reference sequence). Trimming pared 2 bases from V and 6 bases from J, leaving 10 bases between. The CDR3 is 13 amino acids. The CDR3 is CSARTPGDEKLFF. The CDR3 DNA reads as TGCAGTGCTAGAACCCCAGGGGATGAAAAACTGTTTTTT.

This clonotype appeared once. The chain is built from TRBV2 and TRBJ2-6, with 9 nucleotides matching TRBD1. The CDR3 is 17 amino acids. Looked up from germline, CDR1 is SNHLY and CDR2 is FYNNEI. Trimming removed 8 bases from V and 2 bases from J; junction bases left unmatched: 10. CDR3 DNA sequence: TGTGCCAGCCTCCCGGACAGGGGAATCACTGGGGCCAACGTCCTGACTTTC. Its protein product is CASLPDRGITGANVLTF. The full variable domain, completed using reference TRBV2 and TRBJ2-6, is EPEVTQTPSHQVTQMGQEVILRCVPISNHLYFYWYRQILGQKVEFLVSFYNNEISEKSEIFDDQFSVERPDGSNFTLKIRSTKLEDSAMYFCASLPDRGITGANVLTFGAGSRLTVL.